This paragraph covers one T cell receptor (beta chain) sequence. Its antigen is not yet known. No quality values exist for individual bases; no much larger clone is one base distant. One collaborating source in Seattle enrolled patients while the patients were actively infected and followed the patients over time throughout the course of disease. Collaborating institutions collected whole blood in K2EDTA tubes following their own protocols. For TCRbeta analysis, collaborators shipped samples in one of three forms: frozen whole blood, isolated PBMCs, or DNA extracted from either of those sample types. The data stem from a study of blood T cell repertoires in COVID-19 (dated by TCRdb to 2018 to 2020). Notes on the research overall: Samples covering the acute and convalescent phases of COVID-19 were provided by collaborators in the United States, Italy and Spain. The prospective study material was composed of cDNA or gDNA derived from T cells, B-cell-depleted T cells, or PBMCs. Subjects who had been exposed to COVID-19, were actively infected with it, or had recovered from it provided the deeply sampled blood TCRbeta repertoires that made up the dataset. The repertoires were released in a freely available public database meant as a resource for research on the immune response to SARS-CoV-2. Samples were obtained from the ongoing ImmuneRACE study (first 160 participants) and from 950 to 1,500 subjects provided by 6 global collaborators. Nearly every sample came with metadata listing a de-identified subject ID, COVID-19 status, age in years and sex. HLA class I and class II types, where available, came from metadata supplied by the sample provider rather than from assay-based typing.

Overall study outcomes, separate from this receptor: How much clinical and demographic metadata was included differed by source and by participant, and the metadata was provided uncurated.

TCRbeta CDR3 regions were amplified from genomic DNA using the immunoSEQ Assay, a bias-controlled multiplex PCR. The study's own analysis went as follows. Within the assay, amplification of reference gene primers was used to estimate how many nucleated cells each sample contained. Sequence reads were collapsed and filtered to measure the absolute abundance of every unique TCRbeta CDR3 rearrangement. Productive Simpson clonality was computed per sample as the square root of Simpson's diversity index over productive rearrangements. TCRdb provides this immuneACCESS table in a form limited to in-frame rearrangements. Some clones are lacking; in checked studies, under half of them reflect an unresolved V gene, and why the rest are absent is not known. That table furnishes V, J and clone size, whereas the DNA furnished D and trimming. The sample data list around 260,000 clones, and 65% to 85% of these were observed just once. The biggest ten clones account for 15% to 17% of the sample.

Including cysteine and phenylalanine, the CDR3 has 14 amino acids. The DNA shown is the 42-base CDR3, in frame from base 1. V and J are truncated by 0 bases and 6 bases respectively, leaving an intervening sequence of 10 bases. Sequences SGDLS (CDR1) and YYNGEE (CDR2) are obtained from the germline V gene. This clonotype was sampled from a person between 70 and 80 years old with COVID-19, enrolled during active disease. What was sequenced was peripheral blood. The V and J segments used are TRBV9 and TRBJ2-4; TRBD1 is a possible D gene, resting on 5 matching bases. The encoded CDR3 is CASSVEAGINIQYF. The sequenced DNA: TGTGCCAGCAGCGTAGAGGCAGGGATAAACATTCAGTACTTC.